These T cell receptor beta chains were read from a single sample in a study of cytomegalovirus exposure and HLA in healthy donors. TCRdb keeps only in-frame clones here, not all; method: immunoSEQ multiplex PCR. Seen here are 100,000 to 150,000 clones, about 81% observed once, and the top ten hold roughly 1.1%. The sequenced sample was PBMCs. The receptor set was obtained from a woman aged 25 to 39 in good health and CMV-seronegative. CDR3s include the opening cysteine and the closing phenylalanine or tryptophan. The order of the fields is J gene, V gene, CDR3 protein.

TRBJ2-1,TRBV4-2,CASSQDGAGGGGGYNEQFF
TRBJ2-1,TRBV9,CASSVALGARLAGGNEQFF
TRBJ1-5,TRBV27,CASRTGSQPQHF
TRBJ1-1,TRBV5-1,CASSLTVMNTEAFF
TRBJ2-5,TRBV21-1,CASSKARGGASETQYF
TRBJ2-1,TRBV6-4,CASSPSGRDNEQFF
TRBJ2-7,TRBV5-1,CASSLGLAGPMGYEQYF
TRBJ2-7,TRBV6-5,CASSTGYEQYF
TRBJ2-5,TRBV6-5,CASSQRTEETQYF
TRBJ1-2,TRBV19,CASSSPLGEGRRHYGYTF
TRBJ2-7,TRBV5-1,CASSLQGFYEQYF
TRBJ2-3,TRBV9,CASSAGTAPTDTQYF
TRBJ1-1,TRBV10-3,CATSGQGNTEAFF
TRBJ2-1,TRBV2,CASSEAGGSSYNEQFF
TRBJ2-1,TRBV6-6,CASSYSRQGLDNEQFF
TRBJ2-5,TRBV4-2,CASSQGKTSGEETQYF
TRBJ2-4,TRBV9,CASSPIAGAKLAKNIQYF
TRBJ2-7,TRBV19,CASRTRTESTYEQYF
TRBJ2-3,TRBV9,CASSVSGRGTDTQYF
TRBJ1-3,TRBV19,CASTAGGEAGNTIYF
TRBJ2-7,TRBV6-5,CASSRIDRAVYEQYF
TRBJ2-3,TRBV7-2,CASSRPGVGTDTQYF
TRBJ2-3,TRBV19,CASSVLAGGRDTQYF
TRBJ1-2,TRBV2,CASSPEGQGVLTGYTF
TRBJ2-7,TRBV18,CASSPREGKGEQYF
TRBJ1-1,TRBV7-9,CASSPGMVTEAFF
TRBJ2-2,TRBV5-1,CASSWELAGTGELFF
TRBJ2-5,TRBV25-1,CASSESPGQVPGTQYF
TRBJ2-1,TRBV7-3,CASSQTSYNEQFF
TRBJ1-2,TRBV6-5,CASREDRGNIHGYTF
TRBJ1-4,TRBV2,CASKQGQVNEKLFF
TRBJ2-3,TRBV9,CASSDAGGTDTQYF
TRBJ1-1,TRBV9,CASSVAPSSLNTEAFF
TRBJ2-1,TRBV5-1,CASSLGAEGDEQFF
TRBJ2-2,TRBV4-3,CASSQGGGLAGATGELFF
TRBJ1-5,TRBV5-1,CASSLFPRAGDQPQHF
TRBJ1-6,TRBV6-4,CASSLYYTGQLNSPLHF
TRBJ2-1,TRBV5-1,CASSSGLAGKGYNEQFF